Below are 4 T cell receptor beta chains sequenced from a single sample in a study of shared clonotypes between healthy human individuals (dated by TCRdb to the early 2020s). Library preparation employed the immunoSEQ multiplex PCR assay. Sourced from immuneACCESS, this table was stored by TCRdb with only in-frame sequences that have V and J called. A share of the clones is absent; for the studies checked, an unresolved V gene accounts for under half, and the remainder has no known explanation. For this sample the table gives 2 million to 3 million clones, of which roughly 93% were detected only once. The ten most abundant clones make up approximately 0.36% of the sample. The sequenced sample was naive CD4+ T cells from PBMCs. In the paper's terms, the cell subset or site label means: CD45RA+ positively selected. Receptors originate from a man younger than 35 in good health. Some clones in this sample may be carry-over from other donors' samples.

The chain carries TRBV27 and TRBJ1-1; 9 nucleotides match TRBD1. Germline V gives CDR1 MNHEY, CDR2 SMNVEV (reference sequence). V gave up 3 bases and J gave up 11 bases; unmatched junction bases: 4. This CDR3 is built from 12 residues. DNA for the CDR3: TGTGCCAGCAGTTTGGGACAGGGTAGGGCTTTCTTT. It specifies CASSLGQGRAFF.

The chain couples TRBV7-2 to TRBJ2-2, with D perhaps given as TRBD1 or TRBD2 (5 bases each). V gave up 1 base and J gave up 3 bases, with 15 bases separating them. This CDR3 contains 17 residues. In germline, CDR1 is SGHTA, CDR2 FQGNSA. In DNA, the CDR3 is TGTGCCAGCAGCTTAGTGGGGGTAGGGTCGTACACCGGGGAGCTGTTTTTT. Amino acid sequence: CASSLVGVGSYTGELFF.

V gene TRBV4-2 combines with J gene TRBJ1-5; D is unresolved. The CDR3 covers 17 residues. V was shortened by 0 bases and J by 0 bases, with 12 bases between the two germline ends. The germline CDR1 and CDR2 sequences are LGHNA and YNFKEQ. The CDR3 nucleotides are TGTGCCAGCAGCCAAGATGCCCCAGACAATAGCAATCAGCCCCAGCATTTT. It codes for CASSQDAPDNSNQPQHF.

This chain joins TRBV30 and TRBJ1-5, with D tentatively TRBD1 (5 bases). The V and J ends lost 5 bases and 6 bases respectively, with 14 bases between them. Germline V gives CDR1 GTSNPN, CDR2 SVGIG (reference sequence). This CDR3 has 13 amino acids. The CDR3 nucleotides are TGTGCCTGGGAAAGACAGAACGGTCAGCCCCAGCATTTT. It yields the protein CAWERQNGQPQHF.